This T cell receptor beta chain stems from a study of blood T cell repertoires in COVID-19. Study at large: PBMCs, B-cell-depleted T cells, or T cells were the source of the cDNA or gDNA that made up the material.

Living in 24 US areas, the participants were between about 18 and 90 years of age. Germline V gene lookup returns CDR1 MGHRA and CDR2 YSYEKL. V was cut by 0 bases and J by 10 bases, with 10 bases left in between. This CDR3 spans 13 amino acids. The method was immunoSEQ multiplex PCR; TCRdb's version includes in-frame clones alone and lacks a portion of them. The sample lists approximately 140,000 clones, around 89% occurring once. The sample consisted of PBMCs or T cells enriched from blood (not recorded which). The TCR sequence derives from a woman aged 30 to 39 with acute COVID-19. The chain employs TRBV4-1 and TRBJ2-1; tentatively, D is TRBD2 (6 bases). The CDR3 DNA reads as TGCGCCAGCAGCCAAGATGGGGAGGAAGAGCAGTTCTTC. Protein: CASSQDGEEEQFF.